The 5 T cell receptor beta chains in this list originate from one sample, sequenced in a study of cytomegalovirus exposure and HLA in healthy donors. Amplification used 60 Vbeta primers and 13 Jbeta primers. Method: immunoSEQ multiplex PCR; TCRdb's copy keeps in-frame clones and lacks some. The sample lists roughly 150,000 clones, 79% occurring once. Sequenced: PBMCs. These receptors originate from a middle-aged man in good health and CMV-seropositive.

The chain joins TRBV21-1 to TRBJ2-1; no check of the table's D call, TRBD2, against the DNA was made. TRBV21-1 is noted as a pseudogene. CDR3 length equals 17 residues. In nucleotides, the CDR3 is TGTGCCAGCACCTGCGGGACTAGCGGGAGGGCTCGGAATGAGCAGTTCTTC. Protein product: CASTCGTSGRARNEQFF.

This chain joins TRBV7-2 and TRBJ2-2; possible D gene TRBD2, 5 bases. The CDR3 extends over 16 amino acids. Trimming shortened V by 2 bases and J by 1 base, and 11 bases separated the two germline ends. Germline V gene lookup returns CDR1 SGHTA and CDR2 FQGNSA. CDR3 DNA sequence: TGTGCCAGCAGCTTACTTCCAGCGGAGAACACCGGGGAGCTGTTTTTT. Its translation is CASSLLPAENTGELFF.

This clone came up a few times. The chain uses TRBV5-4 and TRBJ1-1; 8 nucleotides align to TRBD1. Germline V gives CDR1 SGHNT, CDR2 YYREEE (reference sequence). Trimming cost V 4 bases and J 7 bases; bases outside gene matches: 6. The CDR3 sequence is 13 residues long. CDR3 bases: TGTGCCAGCAGCGACTACAGGGGGTTTGAAGCTTTCTTT. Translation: CASSDYRGFEAFF.

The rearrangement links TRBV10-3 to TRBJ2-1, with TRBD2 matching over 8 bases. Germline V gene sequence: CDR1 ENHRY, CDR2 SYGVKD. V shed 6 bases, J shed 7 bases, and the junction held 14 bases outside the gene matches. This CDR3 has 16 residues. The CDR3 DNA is TGTGCCATCAGAGGGGGGACGGGAGGGCCAGGGAATGAGCAGTTCTTC. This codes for CAIRGGTGGPGNEQFF.

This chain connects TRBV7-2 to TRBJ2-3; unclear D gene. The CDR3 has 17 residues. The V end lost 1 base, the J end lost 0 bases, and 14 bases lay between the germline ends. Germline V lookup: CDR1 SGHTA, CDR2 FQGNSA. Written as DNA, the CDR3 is TGTGCCAGCAGCTTAGATGGCGGCTTTGCTAGCACAGATACGCAGTATTTT. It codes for CASSLDGGFASTDTQYF.